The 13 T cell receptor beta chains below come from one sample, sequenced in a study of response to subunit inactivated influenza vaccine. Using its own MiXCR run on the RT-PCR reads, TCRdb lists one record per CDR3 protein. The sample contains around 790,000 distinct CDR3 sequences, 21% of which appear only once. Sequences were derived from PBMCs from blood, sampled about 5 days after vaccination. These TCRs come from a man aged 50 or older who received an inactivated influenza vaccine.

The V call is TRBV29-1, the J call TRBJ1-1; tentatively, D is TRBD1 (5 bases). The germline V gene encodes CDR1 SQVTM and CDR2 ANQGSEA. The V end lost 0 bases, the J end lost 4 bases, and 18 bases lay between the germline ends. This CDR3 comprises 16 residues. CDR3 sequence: CSVEEFGGYGATEAFF. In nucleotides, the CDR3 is TGCAGCGTTGAAGAGTTTGGGGGATACGGGGCCACTGAAGCTTTCTTT.

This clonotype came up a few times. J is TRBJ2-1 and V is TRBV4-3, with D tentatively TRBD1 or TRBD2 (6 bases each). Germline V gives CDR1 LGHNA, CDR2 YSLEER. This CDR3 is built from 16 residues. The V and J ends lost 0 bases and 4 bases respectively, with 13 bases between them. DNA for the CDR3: TGCGCCAGCAGCCAAGATTCCCCGGGGGCGTACAATGAGCAGTTCTTC. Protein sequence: CASSQDSPGAYNEQFF.

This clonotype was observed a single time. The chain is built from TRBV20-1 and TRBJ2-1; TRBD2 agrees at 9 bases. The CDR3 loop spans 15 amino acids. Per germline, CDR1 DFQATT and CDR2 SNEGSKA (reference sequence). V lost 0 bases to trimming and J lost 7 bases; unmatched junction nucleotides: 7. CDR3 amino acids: CSARDPGLALNEQFF. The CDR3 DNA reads TGCAGTGCTAGAGACCCGGGACTAGCATTGAATGAGCAGTTCTTC.

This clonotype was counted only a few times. Here the CDR3 DNA reads TGTGCCAGCAGCAAAAGGGACAGGGTGCACGAGCAGTACTTC. It translates to CASSKRDRVHEQYF. The rearrangement joins TRBV11-2 to TRBJ2-7; 9 nucleotides line up with TRBD1. The germline CDR1 and CDR2 sequences are SGHAT and FQNNGV. CDR3 size: 14 residues. With V trimmed by 5 bases and J by 5 bases, 7 bases remained unmatched. Variable domain in full (rest from reference TRBV11-2 and TRBJ2-7): EAGVAQSPRYKIIEKRQSVAFWCNPISGHATLYWYQQILGQGPKLLIQFQNNGVVDDSQLPKDRFSAERLKGVDSTLKIQPAKLEDSAVYLCASSKRDRVHEQYFGPGTRLTVT.

As DNA, the CDR3 is TGTGCCAGCAACCTGGGGGGCTCTGGGGCCAACGTCCTGACTTTC. Protein product: CASNLGGSGANVLTF. The chain has TRBV16 and TRBJ2-6, with a possible D match to TRBD2 (6 bases). The CDR3 consists of 15 residues. Trimming removed 7 bases from V and 0 bases from J, with 10 bases in between. Germline V gene data show CDR1 as KGHSY and CDR2 as FQNENV. The full variable domain, in which reference TRBV16 and TRBJ2-6 provide the parts outside the CDR3, is GEEVAQTPKHLVRGEGQKAKLYCAPIKGHSYVFWYQQVLKNEFKFLISFQNENVFDETGMPKERFSAKCLPNSPCSLEIQATKLEDSAVYFCASNLGGSGANVLTFGAGSRLTVL.

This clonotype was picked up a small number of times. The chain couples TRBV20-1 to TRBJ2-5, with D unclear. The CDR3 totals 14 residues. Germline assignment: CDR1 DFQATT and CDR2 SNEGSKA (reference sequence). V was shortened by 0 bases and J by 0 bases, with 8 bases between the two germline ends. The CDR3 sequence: CSARDSRDQETQYF. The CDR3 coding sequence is TGCAGTGCTAGAGATTCTCGCGACCAAGAGACCCAGTACTTC.

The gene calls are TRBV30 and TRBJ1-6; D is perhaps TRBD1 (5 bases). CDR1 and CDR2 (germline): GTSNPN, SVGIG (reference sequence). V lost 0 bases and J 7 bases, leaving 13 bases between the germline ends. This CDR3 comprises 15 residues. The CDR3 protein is CAWSVQAIWNSPLHF. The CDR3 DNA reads TGTGCCTGGAGTGTACAGGCAATTTGGAATTCACCCCTCCACTTT.

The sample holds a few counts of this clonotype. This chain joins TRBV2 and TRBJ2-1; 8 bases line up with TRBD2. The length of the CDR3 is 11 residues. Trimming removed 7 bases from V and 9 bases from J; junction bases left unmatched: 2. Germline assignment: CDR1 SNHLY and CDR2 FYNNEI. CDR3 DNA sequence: TGTGCCAGCAAGACTAGCGCTGAGCAGTTCTTC. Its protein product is CASKTSAEQFF. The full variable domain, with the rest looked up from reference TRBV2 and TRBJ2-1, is EPEVTQTPSHQVTQMGQEVILRCVPISNHLYFYWYRQILGQKVEFLVSFYNNEISEKSEIFDDQFSVERPDGSNFTLKIRSTKLEDSAMYFCASKTSAEQFFGPGTRLTVL.

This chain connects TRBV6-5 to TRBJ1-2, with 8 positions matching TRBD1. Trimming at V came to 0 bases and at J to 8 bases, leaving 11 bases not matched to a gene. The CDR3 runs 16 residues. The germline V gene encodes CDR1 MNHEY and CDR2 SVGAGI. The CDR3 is CASSYSTLGQGKGYTF. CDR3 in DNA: TGTGCCAGCAGTTACTCGACTTTAGGACAGGGAAAAGGCTACACCTTC.

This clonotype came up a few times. The CDR3 DNA follows: TGTGCCAGCAGTGAAGGGGAGTGGGACAGGATCTACAATGAGCAGTTCTTC. Amino acid sequence: CASSEGEWDRIYNEQFF. The rearrangement links TRBV2 to TRBJ2-1, with 8 positions matching TRBD1. Germline loops: CDR1 SNHLY, CDR2 FYNNEI. J gave up 3 bases and V 1 base, and 8 bases lay outside the gene matches. The CDR3 is 17 amino acids.

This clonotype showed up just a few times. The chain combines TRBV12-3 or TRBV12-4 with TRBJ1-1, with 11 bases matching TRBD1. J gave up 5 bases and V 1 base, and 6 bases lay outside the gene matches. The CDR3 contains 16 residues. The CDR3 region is CASSLDRTGGKTEAFF. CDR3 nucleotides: TGTGCCAGCAGTTTAGATAGGACAGGGGGCAAGACTGAAGCTTTCTTT.

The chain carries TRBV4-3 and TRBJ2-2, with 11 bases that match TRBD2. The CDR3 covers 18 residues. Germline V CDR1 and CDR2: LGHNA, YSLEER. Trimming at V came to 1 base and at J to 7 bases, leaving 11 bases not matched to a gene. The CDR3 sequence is CASSQGGSGRGGGGELFF. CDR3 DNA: TGCGCCAGCAGCCAAGGCGGTAGCGGGAGGGGAGGAGGCGGGGAGCTGTTTTTT.

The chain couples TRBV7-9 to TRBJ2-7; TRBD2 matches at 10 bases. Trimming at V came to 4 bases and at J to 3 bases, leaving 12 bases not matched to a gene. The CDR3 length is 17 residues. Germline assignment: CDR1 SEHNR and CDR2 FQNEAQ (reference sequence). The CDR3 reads CASSSGVGASGSYEQYF. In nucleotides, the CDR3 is TGTGCCAGCAGCTCCGGAGTAGGGGCTAGCGGGAGCTACGAGCAGTACTTC. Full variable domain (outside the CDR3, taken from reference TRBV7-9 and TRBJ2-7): DTGVSQNPRHKITKRGQNVTFRCDPISEHNRLYWYRQTLGQGPEFLTYFQNEAQLEKSRLLSDRFSAERPKGSFSTLEIQRTEQGDSAMYLCASSSGVGASGSYEQYFGPGTRLTVT.